This T cell receptor beta chain was identified during a study of post-analysis software for immune sequencing data (dated by TCRdb to the mid-2010s). In the study overall: Relapsing-remitting, secondary progressive and progressive-relapsing multiple sclerosis were recorded as disease courses, and subtype annotation was lacking for some patients. The multiple sclerosis patient repertoires were compared with more than 10 previously published healthy control repertoires from donors aged about 6 to 26 years. A subset of samples was prepared in parallel using single-end sample barcoding, then pooled and co-amplified after Illumina adapter ligation. General study outcomes and caveats: Roughly 5 TRBV segments, including TRBV5-6, TRBV5-1 and TRBV20-1, were significantly more frequent in patients than controls. Direct clustering with F measure showed strong co-clustering of samples prepared in the same batch, prompting a batch-effect correction. Multiple sclerosis patients had significantly lower normalized Chao1 diversity than controls, a result that suggests substantial peripheral T-cell clonal expansion. The control group was slightly older than the multiple sclerosis patient group.

Remarks on this clonotype: The target of this receptor is not known. Base-call qualities are not available, and no considerably larger clone is one nucleotide away.

The CDR3 runs 17 residues from the cysteine to the phenylalanine. Only CDR3 DNA remains: 51 bases, in frame from the first base. CDR1 and CDR2 were assigned from the germline V gene as SGHVS and FNYEAQ. The germline V end is reduced by 1 base and the J end by 0 bases; junction bases left unmatched: 2. Libraries came from PCR. Sequenced on an Illumina HiSeq 2500. Unique molecular identifiers were incorporated into TCR beta cDNA libraries to reduce PCR and sequencing biases. Per 1 to 10 million input T cells, approximately 500,000 cDNA molecules were obtained, such that each molecule approximated one T cell. Patient libraries were prepared and sequenced with the same protocol used for the earlier healthy control dataset. Samples belonging to the same batch were prepared together, multiplexed and sequenced on a shared HiSeq lane. The study's processing was this. MIGEC handled the raw barcoded reads, throwing out single-read molecular identifier groups before consensus assembly and CDR3 extraction. Clonotype tables were post-analysed with VDJtools, normalizing diversity by down-sampling all datasets to the smallest sample size. Repertoire overlap clustering matched CDR3 amino acid but not nucleotide sequences to correct batch-related cross-sample contamination. TCRdb trimmed public reads at Q25 via fastp, called clones via MiXCR and kept in-frame beta chains. Under each unique CDR3 protein, matching rows form one entry showing the most common genes and DNA. Here the V and J calls rest on TCRdb's processing, not on the authors' analysis. The sample includes about 560,000 distinct CDR3 sequences, with 44% observed a single time. The ten largest clones represent under 2% of the sample.

TCR beta repertoires were profiled from peripheral blood of over 10 young patients with multiple sclerosis to demonstrate the VDJtools post-analysis software. The multiple sclerosis patients were children and adolescents between about 6 and 15 years of age. The sequence is built from TRBV7-6 and TRBJ2-1, and 11 bases in between align with TRBD2. The receptor was derived from a girl under 18 with multiple sclerosis. The sample was blood. CDR3 protein: CASSLGSGRGSYNEQFF. The base sequence is TGTGCCAGCAGCTTAGGTAGCGGGAGGGGCTCCTACAATGAGCAGTTCTTC.